The clone carrying this TCR beta chain was observed many times. This specimen belongs to a study of identical twins. Looked up from germline, CDR1 is SEHNR and CDR2 is FQNEAQ (reference sequence). The CDR3 runs 12 residues. V was pared by 5 bases and J by 2 bases, with 6 bases between. Carrying unique molecular identifiers, the cDNA also gained a universal primer site through template switching. TCRdb processed the 5' RACE reads anew with MiXCR; each CDR3 protein has one entry. This table holds around 1.7 million distinct CDR3 sequences, more than 30% found once. This chain connects TRBV7-9 to TRBJ1-2, with D perhaps matching TRBD1 (5 bases). The source of this sequence is a newborn girl in good health. Source material: cord blood. CDR3 in amino acids: CASSRDNYGYTF. The DNA of the CDR3 is TGTGCCAGCAGCCGGGACAACTATGGCTACACCTTC.